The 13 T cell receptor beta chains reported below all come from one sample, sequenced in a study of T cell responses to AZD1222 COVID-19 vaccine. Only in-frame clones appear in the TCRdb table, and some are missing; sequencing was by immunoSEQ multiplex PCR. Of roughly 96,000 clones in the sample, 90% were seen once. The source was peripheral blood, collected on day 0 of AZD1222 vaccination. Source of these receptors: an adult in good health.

The CDR3: CASRGQGAYEQYF. The DNA for the CDR3 is TGTGCCAGCAGGGGACAGGGGGCGTACGAGCAGTACTTC. V is TRBV12-3 or TRBV12-4 and J is TRBJ2-7; 12 nucleotides match TRBD1. Unmatched junction bases numbered 1, after V lost 6 bases and J lost 4 bases. The CDR3 consists of 13 residues.

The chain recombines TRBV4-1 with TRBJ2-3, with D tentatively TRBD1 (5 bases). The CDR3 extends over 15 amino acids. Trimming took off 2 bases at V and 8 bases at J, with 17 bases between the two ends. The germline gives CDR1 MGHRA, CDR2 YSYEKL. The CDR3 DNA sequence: TGCGCCAGCAGCCAATCAGAGTTACAGGCAGGTACGCAGTATTTT. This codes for CASSQSELQAGTQYF.

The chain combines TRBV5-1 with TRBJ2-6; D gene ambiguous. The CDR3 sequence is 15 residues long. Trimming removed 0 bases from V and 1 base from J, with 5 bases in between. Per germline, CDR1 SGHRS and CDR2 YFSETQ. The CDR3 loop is CASSLVGSGANVLTF. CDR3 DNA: TGCGCCAGCAGCTTGGTAGGGTCTGGGGCCAACGTCCTGACTTTC.

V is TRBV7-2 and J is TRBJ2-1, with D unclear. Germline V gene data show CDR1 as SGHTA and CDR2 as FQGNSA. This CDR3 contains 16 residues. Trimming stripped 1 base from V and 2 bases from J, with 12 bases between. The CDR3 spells CASSLEGPSPYNEQFF. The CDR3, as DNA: TGTGCCAGCAGCTTAGAAGGGCCCTCTCCCTACAATGAGCAGTTCTTC.

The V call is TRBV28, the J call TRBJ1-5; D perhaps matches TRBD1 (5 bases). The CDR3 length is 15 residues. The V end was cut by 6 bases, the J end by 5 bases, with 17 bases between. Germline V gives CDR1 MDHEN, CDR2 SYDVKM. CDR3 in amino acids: CASRSQGLPDQPQHF. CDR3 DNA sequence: TGTGCCAGCAGGTCCCAGGGTTTACCCGATCAGCCCCAGCATTTT. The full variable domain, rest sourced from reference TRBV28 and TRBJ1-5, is DVKVTQSSRYLVKRTGEKVFLECVQDMDHENMFWYRQDPGLGLRLIYFSYDVKMKEKGDIPEGYSVSREKKERFSLILESASTNQTSMYLCASRSQGLPDQPQHFGDGTRLSIL.

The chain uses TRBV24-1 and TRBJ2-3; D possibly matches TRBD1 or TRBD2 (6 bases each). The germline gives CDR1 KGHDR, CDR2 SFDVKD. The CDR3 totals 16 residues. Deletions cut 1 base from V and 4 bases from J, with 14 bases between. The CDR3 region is CATSDFRGLRPDTQYF. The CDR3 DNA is TGTGCCACCAGTGATTTCCGGGGGCTCAGGCCAGATACGCAGTATTTT.

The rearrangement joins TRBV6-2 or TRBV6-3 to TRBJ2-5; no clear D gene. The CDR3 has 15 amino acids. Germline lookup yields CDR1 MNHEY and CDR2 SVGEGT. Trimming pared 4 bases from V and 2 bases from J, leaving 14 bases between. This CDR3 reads CASSWDQRQQETQYF. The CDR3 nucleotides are TGTGCCAGCAGTTGGGATCAGCGTCAACAAGAGACCCAGTACTTC.

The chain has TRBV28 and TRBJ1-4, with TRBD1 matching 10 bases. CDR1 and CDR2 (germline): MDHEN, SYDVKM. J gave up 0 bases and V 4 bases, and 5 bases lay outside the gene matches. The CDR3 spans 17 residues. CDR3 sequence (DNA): TGTGCCAGCAGTTCCGGACAGGGGGTCGCAACTAATGAAAAACTGTTTTTT. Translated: CASSSGQGVATNEKLFF.

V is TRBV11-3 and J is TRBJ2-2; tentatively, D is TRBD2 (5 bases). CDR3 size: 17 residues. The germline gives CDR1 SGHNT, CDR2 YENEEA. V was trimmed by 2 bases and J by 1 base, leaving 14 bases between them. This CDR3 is CASSLSREKVNTGELFF. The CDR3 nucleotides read TGTGCCAGCAGCTTATCGAGGGAAAAGGTGAACACCGGGGAGCTGTTTTTT.

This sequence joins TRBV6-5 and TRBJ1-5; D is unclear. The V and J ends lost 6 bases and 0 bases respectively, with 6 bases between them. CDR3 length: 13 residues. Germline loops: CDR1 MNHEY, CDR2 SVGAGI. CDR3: CASSQVSNQPQHF. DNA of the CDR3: TGTGCCAGCAGCCAGGTTAGCAATCAGCCCCAGCATTTT.

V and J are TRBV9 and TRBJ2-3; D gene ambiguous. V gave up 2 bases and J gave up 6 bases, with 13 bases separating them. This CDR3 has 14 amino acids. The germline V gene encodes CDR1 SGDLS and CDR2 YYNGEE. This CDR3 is CASSVEPLADTQYF. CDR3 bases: TGTGCCAGCAGCGTCGAACCCCTCGCCGATACGCAGTATTTT.

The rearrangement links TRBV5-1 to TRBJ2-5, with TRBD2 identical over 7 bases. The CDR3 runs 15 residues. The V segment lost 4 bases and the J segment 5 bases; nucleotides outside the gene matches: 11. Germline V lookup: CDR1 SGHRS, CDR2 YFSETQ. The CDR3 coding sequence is TGCGCCAGCAGCCCGGAGGCGGGAGCGGCGGAGACCCAGTACTTC. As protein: CASSPEAGAAETQYF.

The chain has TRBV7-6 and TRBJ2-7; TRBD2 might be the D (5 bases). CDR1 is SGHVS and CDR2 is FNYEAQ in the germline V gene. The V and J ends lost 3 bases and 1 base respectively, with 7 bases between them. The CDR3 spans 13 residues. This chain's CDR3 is CASSFSGSYEQYF. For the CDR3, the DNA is TGTGCCAGCAGCTTCAGCGGTTCCTACGAGCAGTACTTC.